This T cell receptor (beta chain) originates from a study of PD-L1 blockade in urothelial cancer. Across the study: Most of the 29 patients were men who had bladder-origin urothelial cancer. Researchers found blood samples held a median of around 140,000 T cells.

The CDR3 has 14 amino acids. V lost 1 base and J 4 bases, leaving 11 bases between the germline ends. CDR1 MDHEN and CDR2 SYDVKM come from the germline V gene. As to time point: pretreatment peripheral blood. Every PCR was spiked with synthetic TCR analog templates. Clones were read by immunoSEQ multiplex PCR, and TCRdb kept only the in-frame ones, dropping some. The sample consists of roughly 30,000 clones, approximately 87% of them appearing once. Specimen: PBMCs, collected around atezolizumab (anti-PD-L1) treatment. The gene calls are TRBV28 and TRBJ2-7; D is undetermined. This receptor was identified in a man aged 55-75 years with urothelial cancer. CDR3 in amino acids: CASSLSPRAYEQYF. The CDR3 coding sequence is TGTGCCAGCAGTTTATCCCCCCGAGCTTACGAGCAGTACTTC.